These 10 T cell receptor beta chains were all obtained from the same sample, sequenced in a study of blood T cell repertoires in COVID-19 (dated by TCRdb to the early 2020s). The receptor library was made with the immunoSEQ multiplex PCR assay. The source is immuneACCESS, and TCRdb retained only in-frame sequences with V and J called. Part of the clones is not carried over; for the studies checked, unresolved V genes explain less than half of this, and the remainder is unexplained. This sample is represented by around 140,000 clones; roughly 88% of them were singletons. The ten largest clonotypes hold under 4.5% of the sample. Specimen: PBMCs or T cells enriched from blood (not recorded which). Source of these receptors: a man aged 45-65 years who had recovered from COVID-19.

The chain links TRBV6-2 or TRBV6-3 to TRBJ2-3; 10 bases are a match to TRBD2. The CDR3 has 16 amino acids. The germline V gene encodes CDR1 MNHEY and CDR2 SVGEGT. V was clipped by 5 bases and J by 4 bases; unmatched bases: 9. Here the CDR3 DNA reads TGTGCCAGCAGTCAATGGGGACTAGCGAGCGCAGATACGCAGTATTTT. Amino acid sequence: CASSQWGLASADTQYF.

The J gene is TRBJ1-6, the V gene TRBV9; TRBD1 matches 9 bases. J was trimmed by 6 bases and V by 8 bases; bases with no gene match: 6. The CDR3 totals 14 residues. Germline V gene data show CDR1 as SGDLS and CDR2 as YYNGEE. This CDR3 is CASSPGQGNSPLHF. The CDR3 DNA sequence: TGTGCCAGTTCTCCGGGACAGGGTAATTCACCCCTCCACTTT.

The rearrangement uses TRBV6-5 and TRBJ1-3; a weak D match, TRBD1 (6 bases). The V end was cut by 2 bases, the J end by 3 bases, with 11 bases between. Germline V lookup: CDR1 MNHEY, CDR2 SVGAGI. The CDR3 is 15 amino acids. DNA of the CDR3: TGTGCCAGCAGTTACCGGGGGGCGGGTGGAAACACCATATATTTT. Amino acid sequence: CASSYRGAGGNTIYF.

CDR3 sequence (DNA): TGTGCCAGCAGGCCCCCCGACAGGATACCCTACGAGCAGTACGTC. Residues: CASRPPDRIPYEQYV. The rearrangement links TRBV6-5 to TRBJ2-7; D possibly corresponds to TRBD1 (6 bases). CDR1 is MNHEY and CDR2 is SVGAGI in the germline V gene. This CDR3 contains 15 residues. Trimming shortened V by 6 bases and J by 2 bases, and 17 bases separated the two germline ends.

The chain employs TRBV7-2 and TRBJ2-2, with no clear D. The CDR3 runs 15 residues. Germline CDR1 reads SGHTA; CDR2 reads FQGNSA. Trimming stripped 0 bases from V and 1 base from J, with 6 bases between. DNA of the CDR3: TGTGCCAGCAGCTTAGCCGCAGTGAACACCGGGGAGCTGTTTTTT. Protein: CASSLAAVNTGELFF.

Only one count was recorded for this clone. The rearrangement links TRBV28 to TRBJ2-1, with D possibly matching TRBD2 (6 bases). Germline V gene data show CDR1 as MDHEN and CDR2 as SYDVKM. This CDR3 is built from 15 residues. Trimming cost V 7 bases and J 6 bases, with 19 bases left between them. CDR3 sequence reads: CASNINRDWLNEQFF. As DNA, the CDR3 is TGTGCCAGCAATATTAACCGGGACTGGCTCAATGAGCAGTTCTTC.

V and J are TRBV11-1 and TRBJ2-3; a weak D match, TRBD1 (5 bases). Per the germline V gene, CDR1 is SGHAT and CDR2 is FQDESV (reference sequence). The CDR3 loop spans 12 amino acids. Deletions cut 8 bases from V and 0 bases from J, with 6 bases between. The CDR3 DNA sequence: TGTGCCAGCGGGGCTAGCACAGATACGCAGTATTTT. Protein sequence: CASGASTDTQYF.

V usage is TRBV7-3 and J usage is TRBJ1-4; 11 bases agree with TRBD1. CDR3 length equals 15 residues. V lost 5 bases, J lost 8 bases, and 7 bases stayed unmatched. Germline CDR1 and CDR2: SGHTA and FQGTGA. CDR3 bases: TGTGCCAGCAGCCGGACAGGGGGCGGACGGGAAAAACTGTTTTTT. Amino acid sequence: CASSRTGGGREKLFF. The full variable domain, completed using reference TRBV7-3 and TRBJ1-4, is GAGVSQTPSNKVTEKGKYVELRCDPISGHTALYWYRQSLGQGPEFLIYFQGTGAADDSGLPNDRFFAVRPEGSVSTLKIQRTERGDSAVYLCASSRTGGGREKLFFGSGTQLSVL.

J is TRBJ1-4 and V is TRBV5-4; 8 bases agree with TRBD1. Per germline, CDR1 SGHNT and CDR2 YYREEE (reference sequence). The V gene end was trimmed by 3 bases and the J gene end by 5 bases; junction bases not matched to a gene: 6. This CDR3 contains 15 residues. This CDR3 is CASSSGGAGNEKLFF. CDR3 DNA sequence: TGTGCCAGCAGCTCAGGGGGCGCCGGAAATGAAAAACTGTTTTTT.

The rearrangement links TRBV4-1 to TRBJ1-4; D gene ambiguous. CDR1 and CDR2 from the germline V gene are MGHRA and YSYEKL. Trimming removed 0 bases at V and 5 bases at J, with 13 bases between. The CDR3 runs to 16 residues. The CDR3 here is CASSQDLVSRNEKLFF. CDR3 DNA sequence: TGCGCCAGCAGCCAAGATCTTGTCTCCAGGAATGAAAAACTGTTTTTT.